This TCR beta chain came from a study of OX40 agonist ivuxolimab in advanced cancers. The V and J ends lost 4 bases and 0 bases respectively, with 13 bases between them. Germline V gives CDR1 MGHRA, CDR2 YSYEKL. The CDR3 covers 17 residues. Repertoires were generated with immunoSEQ multiplex PCR, while TCRdb's copy carries only in-frame clones and drops some. The sample holds tens of thousands of clones, approximately 94% seen once. The chain joins TRBV4-1 to TRBJ1-6; D is undetermined. The origin of this receptor is an adult with an advanced solid tumor such as melanoma, head and neck, liver or kidney cancer. The sample consisted of CD4+ or CD8+ T cells sorted from blood, taken in a trial of the OX40 agonist ivuxolimab. CDR3 bases: TGCGCCAGCAGCCCGGAGACGGTGAGCTCCTATAATTCACCCCTCCACTTT. Its protein product is CASSPETVSSYNSPLHF.